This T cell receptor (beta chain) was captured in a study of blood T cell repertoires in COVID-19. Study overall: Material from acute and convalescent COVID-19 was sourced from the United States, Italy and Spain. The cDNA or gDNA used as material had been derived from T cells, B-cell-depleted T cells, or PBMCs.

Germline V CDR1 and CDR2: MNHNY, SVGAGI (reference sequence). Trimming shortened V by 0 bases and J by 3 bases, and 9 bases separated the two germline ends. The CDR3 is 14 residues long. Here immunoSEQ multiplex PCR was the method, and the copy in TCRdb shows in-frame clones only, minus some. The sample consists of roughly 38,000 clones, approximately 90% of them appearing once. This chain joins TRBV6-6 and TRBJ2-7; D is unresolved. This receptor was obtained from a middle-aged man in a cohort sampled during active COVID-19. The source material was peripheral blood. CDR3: CASSYSGGIYEQYF. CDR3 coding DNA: TGTGCCAGCAGTTACTCAGGCGGAATCTACGAGCAGTACTTC.